One and the same sample provided the 15 T cell receptor beta chains below, sequenced in a study of T cells in Graves' hyperthyroidism and ophthalmopathy. Amplification yielded TCR beta CDR3 regions, with RNA transcripts as the source. The HTBI set primed first-round TCR CDR3 RT-PCR. TCRdb re-called the multiplex PCR reads through MiXCR, storing one row per CDR3 protein. The repertoire consists of 500,000 to 600,000 distinct CDR3 sequences, with about 20% occurring once and the leading ten covering about 50%. Sequencing was carried out using blood. All receptors come from a man aged 40-49 years with Graves' ophthalmopathy.

This clonotype occurred many times. CDR3 region: CASSLDPGGRETQYF. CDR3 sequence (DNA): TGTGCCAGCAGCTTAGATCCGGGGGGGAGGGAGACCCAGTACTTC. The chain uses TRBV11-2 and TRBJ2-5; 8 bases align to TRBD2. Per the germline V gene, CDR1 is SGHAT and CDR2 is FQNNGV. The CDR3 covers 15 residues. J gave up 5 bases and V 0 bases, and 5 bases lay outside the gene matches.

The chain carries TRBV6-1 and TRBJ2-6; D remains ambiguous. Germline V lookup: CDR1 MNHNS, CDR2 SASEGT. Trimming took off 7 bases at V and 0 bases at J, with 4 bases between the two ends. The CDR3 loop spans 13 amino acids. The CDR3 nucleotides are TGTGCCAGCATGCCCTCTGGGGCCAACGTCCTGACTTTC. Its translation: CASMPSGANVLTF.

In its sample, this clonotype was seen a few times. The chain employs TRBV5-8 and TRBJ2-5, with TRBD2 as a possible D gene (6 bases). Germline V gene sequence: CDR1 SGHTS, CDR2 YDEGEE. Trimming removed 0 bases at V and 5 bases at J, with 17 bases between. The CDR3 sequence is 16 residues long. In nucleotides, the CDR3 is TGTGCCAGCAGCTTGGGCGGGACTTCAAAGGGGGAGACCCAGTACTTC. Residues: CASSLGGTSKGETQYF.

This clonotype appeared a few times. The chain combines TRBV12-3 or TRBV12-4 with TRBJ2-4, with D hard to call. The CDR3 is 17 residues long. Deletions cut 3 bases from V and 0 bases from J, with 15 bases between. This chain's CDR3 is CASSFFELGIAKNIQYF. CDR3 nucleotides: TGTGCCAGCAGTTTCTTTGAGCTGGGGATAGCCAAAAACATTCAGTACTTC.

This sequence joins TRBV2 and TRBJ1-5; 7 nucleotides match TRBD1. After removal of 5 bases from V and 0 bases from J, the junction contained 7 bases not matched to a gene. The CDR3 sequence is 16 residues long. The V gene's germline CDR1 is SNHLY and CDR2 FYNNEI. CDR3 coding DNA: TGTGCCAGCAGTCTCAGACAGGGCCTTAGCAATCAGCCCCAGCATTTT. Amino acids: CASSLRQGLSNQPQHF.

The genes are TRBV19 and TRBJ1-4, with D perhaps matching TRBD1 (5 bases). The CDR3 has 14 residues. Trimming took 6 bases from V and 4 from J, leaving 12 bases between them. The germline V gene has CDR1 LNHDA and CDR2 SQIVND (reference sequence). CDR3 protein: CASSSRTLNEKLFF. The CDR3 coding sequence is TGTGCCAGTAGCAGCAGGACACTTAATGAAAAACTGTTTTTT.

This clonotype was counted only a few times. This sequence joins TRBV29-1 and TRBJ2-7; 7 nucleotides align to TRBD1. V trimming: 6 bases; J trimming: 0 bases; junction bases outside the gene matches: 5. From germline, CDR1 is SQVTM and CDR2 ANQGSEA. The length of the CDR3 is 13 residues. The CDR3 DNA reads as TGCAGCGTCCGAACAGGGGACTCCTACGAGCAGTACTTC. Protein product: CSVRTGDSYEQYF.

The rearrangement joins TRBV4-1 to TRBJ2-5, with D perhaps matching TRBD2 (5 bases). The germline V and J ends were trimmed by 2 bases and 4 bases, with 17 bases remaining between them. Looked up from germline, CDR1 is MGHRA and CDR2 is YSYEKL. This CDR3 comprises 16 residues. The CDR3 DNA sequence: TGCGCCAGCAGCCAAACATTGGACGGGAATGGAGAGACCCAGTACTTC. This translates into CASSQTLDGNGETQYF.

The chain is built from TRBV5-1 and TRBJ1-1; D may be TRBD1 (5 bases). The CDR3 spans 14 residues. Trimming took 7 bases from V and 2 from J, leaving 15 bases between them. Germline assignment: CDR1 SGHRS and CDR2 YFSETQ. The CDR3 sequence is CASRGRTPNTEAFF. The CDR3 nucleotides read TGCGCCAGCCGGGGTCGGACACCTAACACTGAAGCTTTCTTT.

This clonotype occurred many times. The CDR3 region has the DNA TGTGCCAGCTCACCAGGACTAGCGAAAAGCACAGATACGCAGTATTTT. This gives the protein CASSPGLAKSTDTQYF. The V and J genes are TRBV18 and TRBJ2-3, with 9 bases fitting TRBD2. This CDR3 has 16 amino acids. V shed 2 bases and J 0 bases; nucleotides not matched to a gene: 3. From germline, CDR1 is KGHSH and CDR2 LQKENI.

This clonotype was seen repeatedly, ten times or more. The V and J genes are TRBV11-3 and TRBJ2-1; perhaps TRBD1 as D (5 bases). There are 16 residues in the CDR3. Trimming stripped 1 base from V and 6 bases from J, with 16 bases between. Germline V gene data show CDR1 as SGHNT and CDR2 as YENEEA. The CDR3 region has the DNA TGTGCCAGCAGCTTAGGTGGCAGGGAAAGTGTCAATGAGCAGTTCTTC. This codes for CASSLGGRESVNEQFF.

This clonotype appeared many times. The chain is built from TRBV29-1 and TRBJ2-7; the match to TRBD1 covers 8 bases. V gave up 4 bases and J gave up 5 bases; unmatched junction bases: 7. Germline assignment: CDR1 SQVTM and CDR2 ANQGSEA. The CDR3 totals 13 residues. The CDR3: CSVAKTGVHEQYF. Here the CDR3 DNA reads TGCAGCGTTGCGAAGACAGGGGTCCACGAGCAGTACTTC.

This clonotype was observed many times. V usage is TRBV7-2 and J usage is TRBJ2-3; no firm D call. Germline V CDR1 and CDR2: SGHTA, FQGNSA. The V and J ends lost 1 base and 1 base respectively, with 9 bases between them. The CDR3 is 15 residues long. The CDR3 protein is CASSLDRGRTDTQYF. As DNA, the CDR3 is TGTGCCAGCAGCTTAGATCGTGGCCGCACAGATACGCAGTATTTT.

This clonotype was seen a few times. The chain has TRBV14 and TRBJ2-1; possible D gene TRBD1, 6 bases. The germline V gene has CDR1 SGHDN and CDR2 FVKESK. The V end was cut by 6 bases, the J end by 1 base, with 7 bases between. The CDR3 sequence is 13 residues long. The CDR3 loop reads CASRRGSYNEQFF. The CDR3 nucleotides are TGTGCCAGCAGAAGGGGGTCCTACAATGAGCAGTTCTTC.

The V gene is TRBV7-9, the J gene TRBJ2-3, with TRBD2 matching over 10 bases. Looked up from germline, CDR1 is SEHNR and CDR2 is FQNEAQ (reference sequence). This CDR3 has 15 amino acids. Germline trimming cut 8 bases from V and 6 bases from J; bases unmatched to any gene: 11. The CDR3 coding sequence is TGTGCCAGCGGCAGGAGAGCGGGAGGGCCTGATACGCAGTATTTT. Translating gives CASGRRAGGPDTQYF.